This paragraph covers one TCR beta chain sequence. The source of the sample is a study of blood T cells in healthy people across ages. Healthy Russian Caucasian donors spanned ages about 6 to 95 years. Drawing of peripheral blood yielded roughly 9.8 milliliters from each donor. CDR3 length: 15 amino acids. CDR1 and CDR2 (germline): SGHRS, YFSETQ. V was pared by 3 bases and J by 0 bases, with 12 bases between. A sample-barcoded 5' primer and a J-beta primer mix were used in a second PCR of roughly 7 to 11 cycles. From the 5' RACE reads, TCRdb called clonotypes with MiXCR, one entry per CDR3 protein. The sample lists about 780,000 distinct CDR3 sequences, about half occurring once.

Sequencing used blood. The TCR originated in a man at least 80 years old in good health. The chain uses TRBV5-1 and TRBJ1-1; D is undetermined. The DNA of the CDR3 is TGCGCCAGCAGCTCCGTTCCCGGGGTGAACACTGAAGCTTTCTTT. This codes for CASSSVPGVNTEAFF.